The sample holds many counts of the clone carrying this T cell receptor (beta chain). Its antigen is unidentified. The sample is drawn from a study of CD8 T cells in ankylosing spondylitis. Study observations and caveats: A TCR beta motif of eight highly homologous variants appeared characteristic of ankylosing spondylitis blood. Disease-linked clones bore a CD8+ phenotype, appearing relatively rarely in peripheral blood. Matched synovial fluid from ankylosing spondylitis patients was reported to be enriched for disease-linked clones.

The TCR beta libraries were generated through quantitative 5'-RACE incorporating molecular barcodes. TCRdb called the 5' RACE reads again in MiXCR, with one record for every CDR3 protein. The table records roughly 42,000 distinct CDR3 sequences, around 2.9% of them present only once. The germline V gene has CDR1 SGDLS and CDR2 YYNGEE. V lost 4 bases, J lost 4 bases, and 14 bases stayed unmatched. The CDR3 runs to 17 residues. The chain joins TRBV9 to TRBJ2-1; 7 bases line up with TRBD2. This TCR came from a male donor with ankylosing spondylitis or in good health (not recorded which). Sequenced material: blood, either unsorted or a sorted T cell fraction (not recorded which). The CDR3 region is CASSPPGVVAGYNEQFF. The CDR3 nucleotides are TGTGCCAGCAGCCCCCCCGGAGTCGTAGCGGGTTACAATGAGCAGTTCTTC.